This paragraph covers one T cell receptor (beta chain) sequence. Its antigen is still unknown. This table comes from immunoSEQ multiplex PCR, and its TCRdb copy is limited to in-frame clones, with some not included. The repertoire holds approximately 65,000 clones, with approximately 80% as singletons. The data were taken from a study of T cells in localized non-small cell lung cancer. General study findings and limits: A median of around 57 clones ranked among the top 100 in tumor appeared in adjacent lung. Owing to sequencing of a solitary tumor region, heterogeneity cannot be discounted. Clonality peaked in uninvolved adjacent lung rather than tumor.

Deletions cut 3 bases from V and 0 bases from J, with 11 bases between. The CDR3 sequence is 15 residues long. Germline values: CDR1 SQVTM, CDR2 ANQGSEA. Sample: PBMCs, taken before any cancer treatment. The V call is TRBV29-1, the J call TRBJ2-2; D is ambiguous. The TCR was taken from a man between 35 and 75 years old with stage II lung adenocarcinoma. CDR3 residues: CSVDGEGANTGELFF. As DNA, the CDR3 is TGCAGCGTTGATGGGGAAGGAGCGAACACCGGGGAGCTGTTTTTT.